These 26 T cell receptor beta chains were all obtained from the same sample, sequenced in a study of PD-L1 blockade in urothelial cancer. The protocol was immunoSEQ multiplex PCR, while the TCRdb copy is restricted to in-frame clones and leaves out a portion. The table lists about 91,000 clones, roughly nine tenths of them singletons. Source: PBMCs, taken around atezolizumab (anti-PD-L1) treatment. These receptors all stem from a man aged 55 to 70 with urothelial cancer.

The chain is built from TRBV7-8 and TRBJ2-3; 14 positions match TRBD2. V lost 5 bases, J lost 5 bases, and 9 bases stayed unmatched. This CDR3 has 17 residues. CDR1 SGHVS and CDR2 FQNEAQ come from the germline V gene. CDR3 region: CASSLYPGLAGVDTQYF. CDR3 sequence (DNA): TGTGCCAGCAGCCTATACCCGGGACTAGCGGGAGTAGATACGCAGTATTTT.

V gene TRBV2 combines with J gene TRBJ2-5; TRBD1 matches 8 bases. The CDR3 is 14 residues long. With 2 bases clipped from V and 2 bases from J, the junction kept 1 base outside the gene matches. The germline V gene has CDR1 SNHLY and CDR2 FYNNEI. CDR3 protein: CASSEQGAQETQYF. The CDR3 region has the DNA TGTGCCAGCAGTGAACAGGGGGCTCAAGAGACCCAGTACTTC.

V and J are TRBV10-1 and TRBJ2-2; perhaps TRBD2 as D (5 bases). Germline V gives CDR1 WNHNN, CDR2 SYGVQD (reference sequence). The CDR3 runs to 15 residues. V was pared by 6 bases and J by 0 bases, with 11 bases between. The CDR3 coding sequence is TGCGCCAGCAGCCGGACTTTCTCGAACACCGGGGAGCTGTTTTTT. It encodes CASSRTFSNTGELFF.

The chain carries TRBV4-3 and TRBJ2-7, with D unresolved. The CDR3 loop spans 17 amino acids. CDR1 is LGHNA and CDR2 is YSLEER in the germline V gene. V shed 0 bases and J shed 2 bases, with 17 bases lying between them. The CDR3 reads CASSQELVGEIPYEQYF. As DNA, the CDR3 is TGCGCCAGCAGCCAAGAGTTAGTTGGAGAGATTCCCTACGAGCAGTACTTC.

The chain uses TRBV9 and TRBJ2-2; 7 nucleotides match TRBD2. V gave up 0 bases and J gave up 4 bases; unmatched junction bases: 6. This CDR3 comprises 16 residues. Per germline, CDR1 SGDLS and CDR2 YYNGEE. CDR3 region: CASSVGGGSFTGELFF. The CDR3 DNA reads TGTGCCAGCAGCGTAGGAGGCGGGAGTTTCACCGGGGAGCTGTTTTTT.

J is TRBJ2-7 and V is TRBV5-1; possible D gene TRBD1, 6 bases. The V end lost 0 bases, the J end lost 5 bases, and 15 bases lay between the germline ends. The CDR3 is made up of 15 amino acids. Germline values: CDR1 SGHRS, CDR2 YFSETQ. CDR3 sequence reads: CASSLVDTGLDEQYF. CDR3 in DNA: TGCGCCAGCAGCTTGGTCGATACAGGGCTGGACGAGCAGTACTTC.

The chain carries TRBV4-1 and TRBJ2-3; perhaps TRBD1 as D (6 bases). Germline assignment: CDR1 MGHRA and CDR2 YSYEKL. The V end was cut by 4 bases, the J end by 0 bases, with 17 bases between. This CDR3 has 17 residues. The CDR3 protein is CASSPLHRALSTDTQYF. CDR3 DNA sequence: TGCGCCAGCAGCCCCCTCCACAGGGCTCTCAGCACAGATACGCAGTATTTT.

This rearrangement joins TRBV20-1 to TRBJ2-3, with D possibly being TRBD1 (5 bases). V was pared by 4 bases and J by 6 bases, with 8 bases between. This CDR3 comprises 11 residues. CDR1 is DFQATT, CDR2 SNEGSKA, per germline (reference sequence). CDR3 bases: TGCAGTGCTAAAGGGGCCGATACGCAGTATTTT. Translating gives CSAKGADTQYF.

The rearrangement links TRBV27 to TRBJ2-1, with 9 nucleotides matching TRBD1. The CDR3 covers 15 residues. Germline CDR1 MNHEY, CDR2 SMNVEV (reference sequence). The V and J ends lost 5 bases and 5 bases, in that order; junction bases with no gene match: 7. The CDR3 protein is CASSADRGGHNEQFF. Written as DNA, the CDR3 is TGTGCCAGCAGTGCTGACAGGGGGGGGCACAATGAGCAGTTCTTC.

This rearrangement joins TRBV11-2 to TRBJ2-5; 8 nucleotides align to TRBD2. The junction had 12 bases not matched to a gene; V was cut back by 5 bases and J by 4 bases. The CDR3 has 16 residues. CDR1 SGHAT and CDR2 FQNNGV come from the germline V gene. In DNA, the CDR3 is TGTGCCAGCAGCCCGGGGGGGGCGGGGTGGAGAGAGACCCAGTACTTC. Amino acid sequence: CASSPGGAGWRETQYF.

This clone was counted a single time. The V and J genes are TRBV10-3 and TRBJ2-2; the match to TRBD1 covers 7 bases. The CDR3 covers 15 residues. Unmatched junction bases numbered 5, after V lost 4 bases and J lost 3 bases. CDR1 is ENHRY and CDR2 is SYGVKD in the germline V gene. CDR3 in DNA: TGTGCCATCAGTGGGGTAGGGGGCTACACCGGGGAGCTGTTTTTT. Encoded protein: CAISGVGGYTGELFF.

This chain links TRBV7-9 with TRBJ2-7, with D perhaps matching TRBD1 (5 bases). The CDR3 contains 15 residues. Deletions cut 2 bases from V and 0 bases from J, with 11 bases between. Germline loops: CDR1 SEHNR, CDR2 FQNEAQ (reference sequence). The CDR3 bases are TGTGCCAGCAGCTTAATCCAGGGAAGCTCCTACGAGCAGTACTTC. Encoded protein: CASSLIQGSSYEQYF.

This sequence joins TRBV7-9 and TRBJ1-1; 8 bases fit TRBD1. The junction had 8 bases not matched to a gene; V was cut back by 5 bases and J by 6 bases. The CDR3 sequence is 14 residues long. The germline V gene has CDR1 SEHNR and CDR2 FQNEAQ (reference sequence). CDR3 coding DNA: TGTGCCAGCAGCATCCCAGGGGGCGCCGCTGAAGCTTTCTTT. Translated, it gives CASSIPGGAAEAFF.

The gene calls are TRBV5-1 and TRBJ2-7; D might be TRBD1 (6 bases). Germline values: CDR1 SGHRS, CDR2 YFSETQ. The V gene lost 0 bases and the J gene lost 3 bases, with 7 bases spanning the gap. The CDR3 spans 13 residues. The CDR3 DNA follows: TGCGCCAGCAGCTTGGACAGGGACTACGAGCAGTACTTC. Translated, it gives CASSLDRDYEQYF.

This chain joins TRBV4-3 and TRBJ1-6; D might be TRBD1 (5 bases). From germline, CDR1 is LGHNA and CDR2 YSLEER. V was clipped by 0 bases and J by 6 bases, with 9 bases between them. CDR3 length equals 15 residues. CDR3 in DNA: TGCGCCAGCAGCCAAGATCAGGGCGGTAATTCACCCCTCCACTTT. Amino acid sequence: CASSQDQGGNSPLHF.

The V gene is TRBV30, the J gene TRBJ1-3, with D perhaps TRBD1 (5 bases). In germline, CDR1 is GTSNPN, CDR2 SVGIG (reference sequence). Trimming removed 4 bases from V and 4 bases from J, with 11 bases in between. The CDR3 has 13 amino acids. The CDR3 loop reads CAWTWGVGNTIYF. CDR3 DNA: TGTGCCTGGACTTGGGGGGTCGGAAACACCATATATTTT.

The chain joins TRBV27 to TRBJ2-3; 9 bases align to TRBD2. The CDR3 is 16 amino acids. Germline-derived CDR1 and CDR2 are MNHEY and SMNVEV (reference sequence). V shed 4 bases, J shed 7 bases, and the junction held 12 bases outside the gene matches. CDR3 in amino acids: CASSSSGGMGVNTQYF. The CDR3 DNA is TGTGCCAGCAGTTCGAGCGGGGGGATGGGGGTAAATACGCAGTATTTT.

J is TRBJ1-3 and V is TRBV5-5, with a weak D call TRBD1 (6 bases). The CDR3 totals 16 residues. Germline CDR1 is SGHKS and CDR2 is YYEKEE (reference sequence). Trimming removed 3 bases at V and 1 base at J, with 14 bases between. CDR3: CASSYTSGVSGNTIYF. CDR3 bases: TGTGCCAGCAGCTACACATCAGGGGTTTCTGGAAACACCATATATTTT.

The CDR3 here is CASSLGLSGGETQYF. CDR3 DNA: TGTGCCAGCAGCTTAGGGTTGTCAGGGGGTGAGACCCAGTACTTC. This chain joins TRBV7-3 and TRBJ2-5; 7 bases are a match to TRBD1. Losses at the gene ends were 2 bases for V and 5 bases for J; bases not matched to a gene: 8. Germline V gives CDR1 SGHTA, CDR2 FQGTGA. CDR3 size: 15 residues.

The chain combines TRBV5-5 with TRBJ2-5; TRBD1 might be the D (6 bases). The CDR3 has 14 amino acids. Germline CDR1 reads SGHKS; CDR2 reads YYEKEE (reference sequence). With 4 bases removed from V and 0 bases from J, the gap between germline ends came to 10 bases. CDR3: CASSRDRNQETQYF. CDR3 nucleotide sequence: TGTGCCAGCAGCCGAGACAGGAACCAAGAGACCCAGTACTTC.

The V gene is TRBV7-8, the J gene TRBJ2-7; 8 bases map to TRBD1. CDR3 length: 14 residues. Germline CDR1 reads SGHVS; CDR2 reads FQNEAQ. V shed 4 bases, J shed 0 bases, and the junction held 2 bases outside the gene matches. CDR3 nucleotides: TGTGCCAGCAGCTCCAGGGGGCCCTCCTACGAGCAGTACTTC. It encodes CASSSRGPSYEQYF.

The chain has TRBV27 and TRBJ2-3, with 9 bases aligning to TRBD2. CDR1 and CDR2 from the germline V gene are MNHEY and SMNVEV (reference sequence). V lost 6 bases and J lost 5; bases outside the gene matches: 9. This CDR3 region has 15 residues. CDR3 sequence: CASRGLAGLVDTQYF. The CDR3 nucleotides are TGTGCCAGCAGGGGGCTAGCGGGACTGGTAGATACGCAGTATTTT.

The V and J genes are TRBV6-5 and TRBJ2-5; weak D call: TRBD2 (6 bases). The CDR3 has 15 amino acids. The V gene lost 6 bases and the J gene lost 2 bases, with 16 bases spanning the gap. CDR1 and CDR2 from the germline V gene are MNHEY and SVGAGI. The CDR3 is CASSSPGREQETQYF. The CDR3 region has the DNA TGTGCCAGCAGCTCACCGGGACGGGAGCAAGAGACCCAGTACTTC.

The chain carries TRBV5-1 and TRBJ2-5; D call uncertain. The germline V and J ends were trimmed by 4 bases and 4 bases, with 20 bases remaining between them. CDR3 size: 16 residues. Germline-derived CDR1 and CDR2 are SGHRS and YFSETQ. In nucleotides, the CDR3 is TGCGCCAGCAGCGACGGCGGCTGGCCCCGGCTAGAGACCCAGTACTTC. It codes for CASSDGGWPRLETQYF.

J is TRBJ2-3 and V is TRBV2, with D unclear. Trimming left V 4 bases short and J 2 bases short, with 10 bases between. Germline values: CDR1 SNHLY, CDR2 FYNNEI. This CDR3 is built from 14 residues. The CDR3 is CASSVSVLTDTQYF. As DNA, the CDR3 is TGTGCCAGCAGTGTATCAGTGCTCACAGATACGCAGTATTTT.

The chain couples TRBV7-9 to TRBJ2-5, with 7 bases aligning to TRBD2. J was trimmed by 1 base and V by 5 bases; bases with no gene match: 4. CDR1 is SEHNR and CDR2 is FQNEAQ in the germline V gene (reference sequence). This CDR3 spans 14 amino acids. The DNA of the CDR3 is TGTGCCAGCAGCCCGCGGGGGACCCAAGAGACCCAGTACTTC. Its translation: CASSPRGTQETQYF. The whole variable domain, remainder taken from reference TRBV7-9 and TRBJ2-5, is DTGVSQNPRHKITKRGQNVTFRCDPISEHNRLYWYRQTLGQGPEFLTYFQNEAQLEKSRLLSDRFSAERPKGSFSTLEIQRTEQGDSAMYLCASSPRGTQETQYFGPGTRLLVL.